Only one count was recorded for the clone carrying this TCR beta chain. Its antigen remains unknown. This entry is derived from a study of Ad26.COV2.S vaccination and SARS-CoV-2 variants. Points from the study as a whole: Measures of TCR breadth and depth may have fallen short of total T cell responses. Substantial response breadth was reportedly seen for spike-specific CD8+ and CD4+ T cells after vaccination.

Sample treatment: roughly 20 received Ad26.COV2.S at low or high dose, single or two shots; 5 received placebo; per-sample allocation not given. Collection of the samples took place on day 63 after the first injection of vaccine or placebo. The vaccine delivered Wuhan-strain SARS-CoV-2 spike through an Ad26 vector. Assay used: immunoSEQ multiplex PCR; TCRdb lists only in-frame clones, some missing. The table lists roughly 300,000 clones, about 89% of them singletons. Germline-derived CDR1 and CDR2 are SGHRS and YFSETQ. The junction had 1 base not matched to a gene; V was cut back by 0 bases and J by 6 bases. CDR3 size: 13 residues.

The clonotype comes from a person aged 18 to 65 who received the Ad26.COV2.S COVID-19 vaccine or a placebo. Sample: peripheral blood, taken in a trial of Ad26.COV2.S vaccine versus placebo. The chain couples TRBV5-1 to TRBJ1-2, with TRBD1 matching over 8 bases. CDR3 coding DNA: TGCGCCAGCAGCTTGGACAGGGGGGATGGCTACACCTTC. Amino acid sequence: CASSLDRGDGYTF.